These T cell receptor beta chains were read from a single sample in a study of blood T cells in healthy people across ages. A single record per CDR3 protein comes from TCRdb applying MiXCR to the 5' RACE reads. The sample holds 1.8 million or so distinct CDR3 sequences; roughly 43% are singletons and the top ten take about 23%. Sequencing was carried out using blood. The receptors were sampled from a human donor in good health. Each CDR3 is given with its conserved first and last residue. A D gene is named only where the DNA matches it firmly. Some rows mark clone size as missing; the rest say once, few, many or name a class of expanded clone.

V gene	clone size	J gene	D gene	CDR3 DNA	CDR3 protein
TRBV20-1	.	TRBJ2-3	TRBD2	TGCAGTGCTGCACCGGGGACTACTGGGGCAGATACGCAGTATTTT	CSAAPGTTGADTQYF
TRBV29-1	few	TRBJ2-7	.	TGCAGCGTTGAAGATCAGGGGCAGGGAAACTCCTACGAGCAGTACTTC	CSVEDQGQGNSYEQYF
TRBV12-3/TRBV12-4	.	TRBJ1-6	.	TGTGCCAGCAGCCATTCGACTTCACCCCTCCACTTT	CASSHSTSPLHF
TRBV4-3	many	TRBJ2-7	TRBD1	TGCGCCAGCAGCCCACGACAGGGGAGCTCCTACGAGCAGTACTTC	CASSPRQGSSYEQYF
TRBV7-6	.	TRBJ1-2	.	TGTGCCAGCAAACGGGGGGGCCCCTCTCAAGGCTACACCTTC	CASKRGGPSQGYTF
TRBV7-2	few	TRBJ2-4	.	TGTGCCAGCAGCTCTTCCGGGACCGTTCAGTACTTC	CASSSSGTVQYF
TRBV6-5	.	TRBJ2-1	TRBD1	TGTGCCAGTAGTTCGGGACAGGGGGTAGGTCGGTATGAGCAGTTCTTC	CASSSGQGVGRYEQFF
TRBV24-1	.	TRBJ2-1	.	TGTGCCACCGGCGGACAAAGTCCCTGCAATGAGCAGTTCTTC	CATGGQSPCNEQFF
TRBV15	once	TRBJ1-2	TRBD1	TGTGCCACCAGCAGACCTGACAGGGGAAGGGATGGCTACACCTTC	CATSRPDRGRDGYTF
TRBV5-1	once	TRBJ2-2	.	TGCGCCAGCAGCTTGGACAGCCTTCACACCGGGGAGCTGTTTTTT	CASSLDSLHTGELFF
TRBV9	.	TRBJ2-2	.	TGTGCCAGCAGCGCGACAGGTGGGGGTACCGGGGAGCTGTTTTTT	CASSATGGGTGELFF
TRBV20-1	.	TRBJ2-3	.	TGCAGTGCCCCGGGACTTTCGGGCACAGATACGCAGTATTTT	CSAPGLSGTDTQYF
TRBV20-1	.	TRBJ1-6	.	TGCAGTGCCACCCCGGACGGGTATAATTCACCCCTCCACTTT	CSATPDGYNSPLHF
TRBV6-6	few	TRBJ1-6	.	TGTGCCAGCAGTTACGAGGGCTCCTATAATTCACCCCTCCACTTT	CASSYEGSYNSPLHF
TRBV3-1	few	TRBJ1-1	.	TGTGCCAGCAGCCAAGGGTACAGGCCCACCGTTGAAGCTTTCTTT	CASSQGYRPTVEAFF
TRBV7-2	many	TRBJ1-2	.	TGTGCCAGCAGCTGGACGGACTATGGCTACACCTTC	CASSWTDYGYTF
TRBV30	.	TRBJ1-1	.	TGTGCCTGGGACACCATTGGGGGGTCTACTGAAGCTTTCTTT	CAWDTIGGSTEAFF
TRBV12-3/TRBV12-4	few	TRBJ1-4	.	TGTGCCAGCAGTTTTCTTCCGTCCGGTTTTCTGTTTTTT	CASSFLPSGFLFF
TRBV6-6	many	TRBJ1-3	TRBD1	TGTGCCACCAAATCGACAGGGATCGGAAACACCATATATTTT	CATKSTGIGNTIYF
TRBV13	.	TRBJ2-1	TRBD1	TGTGCCAGCAGCCCTGGATGGGGACAGGGAGTCGATGAGCAGTTCTTC	CASSPGWGQGVDEQFF
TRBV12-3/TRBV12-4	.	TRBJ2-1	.	TGTGCCAGCAGTTTCGGACAGACTTTGGATGAGCAGTTCTTC	CASSFGQTLDEQFF
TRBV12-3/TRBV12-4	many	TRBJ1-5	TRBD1	TGTGCCAGCAGTCCCGGGACAGGGGGATATGTCCGCCAGCATTTT	CASSPGTGGYVRQHF
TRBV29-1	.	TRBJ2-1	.	TGCAGCGTTGAAGATCCCGGAGGATACGATGAGCAGTTCTTC	CSVEDPGGYDEQFF
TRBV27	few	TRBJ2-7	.	TGTGCCAGCAGTTTAGGAGACAGGGCGGGGAACGAGCAGTACTTC	CASSLGDRAGNEQYF
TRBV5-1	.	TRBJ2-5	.	TGCGCCAGCAGCTTCCCTTCAGGGGAGGAGACCCAGTACTTC	CASSFPSGEETQYF
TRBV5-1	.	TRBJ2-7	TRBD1	TGCACCAGCAGCTGGGGGCCGGGACAGGGGGCCGAGCAGTACTTC	CTSSWGPGQGAEQYF
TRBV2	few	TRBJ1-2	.	TGTGCCAGCAGTGAAGTGGATATCCCAGGATATGGCTACACCTTC	CASSEVDIPGYGYTF
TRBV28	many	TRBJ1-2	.	TGTGCCAGCAGCCTTGACGGAAATGCCCCTCTATATGGCTACACCTTC	CASSLDGNAPLYGYTF
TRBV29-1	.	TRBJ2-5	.	TGCAGCGTTGCCACTACACAAGAGACCCAGTACTTC	CSVATTQETQYF
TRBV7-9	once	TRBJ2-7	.	TGTGCCAGCAGCTTGCTTCGCAGCGGCCTCTACGAGCAGTACTTC	CASSLLRSGLYEQYF
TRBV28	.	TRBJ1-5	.	TGTGCCAGCAGTTCCTGGGAAGAACAGCCCCAGCATTTT	CASSSWEEQPQHF
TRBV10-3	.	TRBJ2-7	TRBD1	TGTGCCATCAGTGAGCCCGACAGGGGGCGCATCGACGAGCAGTACTTC	CAISEPDRGRIDEQYF
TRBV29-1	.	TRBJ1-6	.	TGCAGCGTTGGGACAAATAATTCACCCCTCCACTTT	CSVGTNNSPLHF
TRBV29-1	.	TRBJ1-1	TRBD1	TGCAGCGTTGGCAAACAGGGGTATAAGACTGAAGCTTTCTTT	CSVGKQGYKTEAFF
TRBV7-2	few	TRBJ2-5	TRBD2	TGTGCCAGCAGCCCAGGACTAGCGGCGCAGACCCAGTACTTC	CASSPGLAAQTQYF
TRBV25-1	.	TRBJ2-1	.	TGTGCCAGCAGTATACGGGGGAACGCGGATGAGCAGTTCTTC	CASSIRGNADEQFF
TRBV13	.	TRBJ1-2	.	TGTGCCAGCGCCAAGGACGGCACCTATGGCTACACCTTC	CASAKDGTYGYTF